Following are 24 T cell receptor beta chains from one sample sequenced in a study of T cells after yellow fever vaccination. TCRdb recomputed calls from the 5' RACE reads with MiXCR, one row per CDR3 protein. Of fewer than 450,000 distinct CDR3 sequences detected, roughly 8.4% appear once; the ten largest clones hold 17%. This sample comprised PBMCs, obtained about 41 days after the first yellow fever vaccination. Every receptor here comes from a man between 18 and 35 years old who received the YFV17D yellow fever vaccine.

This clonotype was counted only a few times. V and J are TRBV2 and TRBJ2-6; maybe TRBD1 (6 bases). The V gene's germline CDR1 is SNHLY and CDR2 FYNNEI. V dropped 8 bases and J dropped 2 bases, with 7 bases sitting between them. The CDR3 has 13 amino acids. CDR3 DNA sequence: TGTGCCAGCGCAGGGGCTGGGGCCAACGTCCTGACTTTC. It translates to CASAGAGANVLTF.

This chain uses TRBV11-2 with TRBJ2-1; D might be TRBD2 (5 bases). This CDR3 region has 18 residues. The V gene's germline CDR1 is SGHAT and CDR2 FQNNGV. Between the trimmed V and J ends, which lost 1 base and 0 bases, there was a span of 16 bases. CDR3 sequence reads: CASSLVVSALFSYNEQFF. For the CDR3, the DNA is TGTGCCAGCAGCTTAGTGGTTAGCGCCTTGTTCTCCTACAATGAGCAGTTCTTC. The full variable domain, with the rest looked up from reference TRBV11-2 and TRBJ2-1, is EAGVAQSPRYKIIEKRQSVAFWCNPISGHATLYWYQQILGQGPKLLIQFQNNGVVDDSQLPKDRFSAERLKGVDSTLKIQPAKLEDSAVYLCASSLVVSALFSYNEQFFGPGTRLTVL.

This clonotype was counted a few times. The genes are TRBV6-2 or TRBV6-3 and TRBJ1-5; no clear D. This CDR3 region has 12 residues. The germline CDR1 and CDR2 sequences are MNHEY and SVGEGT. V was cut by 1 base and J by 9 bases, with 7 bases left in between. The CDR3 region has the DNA TGTGCCAGCAGTTACTGGCTCGGGCCCCAGCATTTT. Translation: CASSYWLGPQHF.

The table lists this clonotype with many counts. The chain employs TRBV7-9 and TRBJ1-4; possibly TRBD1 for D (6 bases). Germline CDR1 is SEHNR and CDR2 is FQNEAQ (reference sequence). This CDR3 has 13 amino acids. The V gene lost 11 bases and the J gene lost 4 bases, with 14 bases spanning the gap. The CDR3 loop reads CAGKTGGNEKLFF. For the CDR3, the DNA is TGTGCCGGAAAGACAGGCGGTAATGAAAAACTGTTTTTT.

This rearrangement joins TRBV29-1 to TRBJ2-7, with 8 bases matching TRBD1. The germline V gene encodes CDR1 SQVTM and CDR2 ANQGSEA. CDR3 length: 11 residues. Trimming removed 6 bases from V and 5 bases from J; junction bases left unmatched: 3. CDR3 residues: CSVETGDEQYV. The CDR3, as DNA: TGCAGCGTCGAGACAGGGGACGAGCAGTACGTC.

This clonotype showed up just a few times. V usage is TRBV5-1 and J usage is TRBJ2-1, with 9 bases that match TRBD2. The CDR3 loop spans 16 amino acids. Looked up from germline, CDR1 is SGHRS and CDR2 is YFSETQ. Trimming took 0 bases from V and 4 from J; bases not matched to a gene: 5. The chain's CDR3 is CASSLETSGPYNEQFF. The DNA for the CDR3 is TGCGCCAGCAGCTTGGAGACTAGCGGTCCTTACAATGAGCAGTTCTTC.

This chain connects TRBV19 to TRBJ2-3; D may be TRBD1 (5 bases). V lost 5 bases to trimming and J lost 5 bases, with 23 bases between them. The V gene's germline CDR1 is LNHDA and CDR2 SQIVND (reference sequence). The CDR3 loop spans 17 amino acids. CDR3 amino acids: CASSPALPWGEIDTQYF. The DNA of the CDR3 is TGTGCCAGTAGTCCCGCCCTTCCCTGGGGCGAGATAGATACGCAGTATTTT.

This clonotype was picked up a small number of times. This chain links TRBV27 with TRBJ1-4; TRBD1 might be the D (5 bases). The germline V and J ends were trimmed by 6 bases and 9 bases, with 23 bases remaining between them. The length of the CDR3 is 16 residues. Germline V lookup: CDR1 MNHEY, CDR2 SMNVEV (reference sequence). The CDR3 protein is CASSSMKGPGLKKLFF. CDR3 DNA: TGTGCCAGCAGCTCTATGAAGGGACCAGGCTTGAAAAAACTGTTTTTT.

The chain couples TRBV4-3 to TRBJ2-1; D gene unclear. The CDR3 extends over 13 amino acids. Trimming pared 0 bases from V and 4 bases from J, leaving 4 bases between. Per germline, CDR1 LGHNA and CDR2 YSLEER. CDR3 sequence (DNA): TGCGCCAGCAGCCAAGACGGGTACAATGAGCAGTTCTTC. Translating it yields CASSQDGYNEQFF.

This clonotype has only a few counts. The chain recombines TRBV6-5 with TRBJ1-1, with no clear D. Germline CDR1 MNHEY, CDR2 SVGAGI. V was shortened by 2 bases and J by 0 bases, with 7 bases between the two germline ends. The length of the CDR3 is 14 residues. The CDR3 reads CASSYNRLNTEAFF. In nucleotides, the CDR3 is TGTGCCAGCAGTTACAACAGACTGAACACTGAAGCTTTCTTT.

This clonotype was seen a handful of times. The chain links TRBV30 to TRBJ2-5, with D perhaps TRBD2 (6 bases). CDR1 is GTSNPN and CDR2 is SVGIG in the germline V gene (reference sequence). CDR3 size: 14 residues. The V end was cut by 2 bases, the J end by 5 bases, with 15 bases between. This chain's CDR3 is CAWSTGTAVETQYF. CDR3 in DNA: TGTGCCTGGAGTACCGGGACTGCTGTCGAGACCCAGTACTTC.

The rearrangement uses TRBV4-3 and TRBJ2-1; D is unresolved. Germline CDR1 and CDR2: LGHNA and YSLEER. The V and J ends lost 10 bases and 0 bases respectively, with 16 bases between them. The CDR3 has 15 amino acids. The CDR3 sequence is CATGRTESSYNEQFF. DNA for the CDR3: TGCGCCACCGGACGGACGGAGAGCTCCTACAATGAGCAGTTCTTC.

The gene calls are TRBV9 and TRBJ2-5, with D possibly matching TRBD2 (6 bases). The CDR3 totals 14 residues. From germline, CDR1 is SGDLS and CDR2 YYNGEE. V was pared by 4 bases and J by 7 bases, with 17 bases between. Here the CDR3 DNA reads TGTGCCAGCAGCCCAGTGGAGGGACTCGGGACCCAGTACTTC. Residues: CASSPVEGLGTQYF.

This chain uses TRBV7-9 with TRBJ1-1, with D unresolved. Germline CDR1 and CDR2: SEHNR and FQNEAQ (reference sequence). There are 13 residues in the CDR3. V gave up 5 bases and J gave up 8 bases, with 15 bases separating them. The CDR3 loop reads CASSPPASSEAFF. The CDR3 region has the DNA TGTGCCAGCAGCCCACCCGCTTCGTCCGAAGCTTTCTTT.

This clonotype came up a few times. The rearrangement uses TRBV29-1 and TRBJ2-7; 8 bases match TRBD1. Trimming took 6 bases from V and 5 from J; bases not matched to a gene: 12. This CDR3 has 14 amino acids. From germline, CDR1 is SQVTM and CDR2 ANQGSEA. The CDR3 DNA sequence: TGCAGCGTCTCATTGACAGGGGTCGCCGACGAGCAGTACTTC. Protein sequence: CSVSLTGVADEQYF.

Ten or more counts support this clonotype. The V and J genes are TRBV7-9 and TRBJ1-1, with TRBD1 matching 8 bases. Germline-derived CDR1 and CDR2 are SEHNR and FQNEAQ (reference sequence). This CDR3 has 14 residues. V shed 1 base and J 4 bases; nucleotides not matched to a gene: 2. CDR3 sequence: CASSLGQGSTEAFF. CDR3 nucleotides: TGTGCCAGCAGCTTAGGACAGGGGAGCACTGAAGCTTTCTTT.

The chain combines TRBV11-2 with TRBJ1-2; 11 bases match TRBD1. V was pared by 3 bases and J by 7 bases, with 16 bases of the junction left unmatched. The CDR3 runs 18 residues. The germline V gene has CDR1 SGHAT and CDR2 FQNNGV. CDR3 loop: CASSLSHPGQGDLGGYTF. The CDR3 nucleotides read TGTGCCAGCAGCTTGTCACATCCGGGACAGGGGGACTTGGGTGGCTACACCTTC.

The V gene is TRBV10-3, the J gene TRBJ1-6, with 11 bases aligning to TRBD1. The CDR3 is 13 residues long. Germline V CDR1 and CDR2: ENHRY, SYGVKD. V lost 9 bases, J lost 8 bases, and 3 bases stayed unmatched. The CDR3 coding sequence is TGTGCCATGCGGGGACAGGGGGATTCACCCCTCCACTTT. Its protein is CAMRGQGDSPLHF.

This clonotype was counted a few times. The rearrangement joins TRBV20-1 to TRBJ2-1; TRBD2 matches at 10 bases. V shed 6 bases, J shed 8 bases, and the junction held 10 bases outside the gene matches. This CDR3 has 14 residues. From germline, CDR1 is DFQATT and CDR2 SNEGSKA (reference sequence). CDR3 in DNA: TGCAGTGCCAGAAAGCGGGGGGGCCTGGATGAGCAGTTCTTC. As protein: CSARKRGGLDEQFF.

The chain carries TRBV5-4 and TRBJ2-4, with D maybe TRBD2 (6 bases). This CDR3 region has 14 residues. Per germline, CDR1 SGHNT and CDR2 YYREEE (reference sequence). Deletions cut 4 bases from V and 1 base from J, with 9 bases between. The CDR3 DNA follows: TGTGCCAGCAGCGGGGGGATGGCCAAAAACATTCAGTACTTC. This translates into CASSGGMAKNIQYF.

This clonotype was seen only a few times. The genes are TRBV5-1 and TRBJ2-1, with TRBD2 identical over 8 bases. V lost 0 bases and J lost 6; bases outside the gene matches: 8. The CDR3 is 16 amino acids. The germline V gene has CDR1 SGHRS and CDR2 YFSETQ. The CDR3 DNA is TGCGCCAGCAGCTTGGCCCTAGGCCGGGGGGGCAATGAGCAGTTCTTC. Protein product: CASSLALGRGGNEQFF.

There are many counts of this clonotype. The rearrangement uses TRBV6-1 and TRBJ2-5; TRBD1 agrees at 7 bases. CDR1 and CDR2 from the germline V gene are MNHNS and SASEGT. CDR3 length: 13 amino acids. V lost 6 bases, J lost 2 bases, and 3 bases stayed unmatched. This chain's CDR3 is CASRLTGQETQYF. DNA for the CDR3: TGTGCCAGCAGGCTGACAGGGCAAGAGACCCAGTACTTC.

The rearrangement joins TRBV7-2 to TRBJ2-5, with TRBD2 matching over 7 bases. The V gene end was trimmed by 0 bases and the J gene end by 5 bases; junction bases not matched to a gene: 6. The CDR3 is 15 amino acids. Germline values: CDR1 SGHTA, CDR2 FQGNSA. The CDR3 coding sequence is TGTGCCAGCAGCTTAGCCCTGGGAGGGTTGGAGACCCAGTACTTC. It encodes CASSLALGGLETQYF.

The CDR3 sequence: CASSFVGSRGTQYF. The CDR3 region has the DNA TGTGCCAGCAGCTTCGTTGGATCCCGGGGCACCCAGTACTTC. The J gene is TRBJ2-5, the V gene TRBV7-9; D may correspond to TRBD1 or TRBD2 (5 bases each). The CDR3 sequence is 14 residues long. CDR1 SEHNR and CDR2 FQNEAQ come from the germline V gene (reference sequence). With 3 bases removed from V and 8 bases from J, the gap between germline ends came to 16 bases.